The text below deals with one T cell receptor beta chain. The data are from a study of early T cells in non-severe SARS-CoV-2 infection. The length of the CDR3 is 15 residues. Germline loops: CDR1 MNHEY, CDR2 SVGAGI. V shed 6 bases, J shed 4 bases, and the junction held 8 bases outside the gene matches. Unique molecular identifiers were affixed to single, distinct cDNA molecules. TCRdb re-analysed the 5' RACE reads in MiXCR, keeping a single row per CDR3 protein. The sample records about 80,000 distinct CDR3 sequences, 9.5% to 15% being singletons. The sequence was collected from an adult who was a healthcare worker with PCR-confirmed SARS-CoV-2 infection or an uninfected control (not recorded which). The donor label of this sample is uncertain. The chain employs TRBV6-5 and TRBJ2-1, with 8 bases aligning to TRBD2. The sample was whole blood, taken at baseline. CDR3 nucleotides: TGTGCCAGCAGAATTTCTAGCGGGCCATACAATGAGCAGTTCTTC. Translation gives CASRISSGPYNEQFF.